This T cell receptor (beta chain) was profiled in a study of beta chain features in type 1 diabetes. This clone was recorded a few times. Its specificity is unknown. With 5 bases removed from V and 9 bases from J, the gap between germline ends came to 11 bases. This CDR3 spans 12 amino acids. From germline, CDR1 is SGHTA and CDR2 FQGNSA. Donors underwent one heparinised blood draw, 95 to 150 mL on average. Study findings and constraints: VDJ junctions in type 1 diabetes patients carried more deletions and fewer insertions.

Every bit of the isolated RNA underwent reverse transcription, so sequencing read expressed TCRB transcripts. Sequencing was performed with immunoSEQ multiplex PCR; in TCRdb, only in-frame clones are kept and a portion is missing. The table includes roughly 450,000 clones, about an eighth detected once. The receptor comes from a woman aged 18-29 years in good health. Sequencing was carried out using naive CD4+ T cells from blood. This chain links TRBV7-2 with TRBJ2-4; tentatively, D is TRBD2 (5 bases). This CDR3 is CASSPQGSIQYF. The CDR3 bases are TGTGCCAGCAGCCCACAAGGGAGCATTCAGTACTTC. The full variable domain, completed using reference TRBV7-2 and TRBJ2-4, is GAGVSQSPSNKVTEKGKDVELRCDPISGHTALYWYRQSLGQGLEFLIYFQGNSAPDKSGLPSDRFSAERTGGSVSTLTIQRTQQEDSAVYLCASSPQGSIQYFGAGTRLSVL.